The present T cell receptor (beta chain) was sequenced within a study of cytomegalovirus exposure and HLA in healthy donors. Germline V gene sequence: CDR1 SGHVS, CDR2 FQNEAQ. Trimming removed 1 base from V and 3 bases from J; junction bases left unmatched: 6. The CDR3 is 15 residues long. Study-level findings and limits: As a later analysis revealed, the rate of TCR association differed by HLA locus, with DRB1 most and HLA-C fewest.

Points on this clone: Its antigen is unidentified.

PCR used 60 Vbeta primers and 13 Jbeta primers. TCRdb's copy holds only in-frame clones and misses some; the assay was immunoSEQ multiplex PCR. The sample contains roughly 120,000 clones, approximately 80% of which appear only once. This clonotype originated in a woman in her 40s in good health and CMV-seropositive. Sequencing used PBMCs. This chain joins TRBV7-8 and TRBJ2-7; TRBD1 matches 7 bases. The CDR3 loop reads CASSLGLAGGYEQYF. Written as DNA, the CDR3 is TGTGCCAGCAGCTTAGGTTTGGCAGGGGGCTACGAGCAGTACTTC.